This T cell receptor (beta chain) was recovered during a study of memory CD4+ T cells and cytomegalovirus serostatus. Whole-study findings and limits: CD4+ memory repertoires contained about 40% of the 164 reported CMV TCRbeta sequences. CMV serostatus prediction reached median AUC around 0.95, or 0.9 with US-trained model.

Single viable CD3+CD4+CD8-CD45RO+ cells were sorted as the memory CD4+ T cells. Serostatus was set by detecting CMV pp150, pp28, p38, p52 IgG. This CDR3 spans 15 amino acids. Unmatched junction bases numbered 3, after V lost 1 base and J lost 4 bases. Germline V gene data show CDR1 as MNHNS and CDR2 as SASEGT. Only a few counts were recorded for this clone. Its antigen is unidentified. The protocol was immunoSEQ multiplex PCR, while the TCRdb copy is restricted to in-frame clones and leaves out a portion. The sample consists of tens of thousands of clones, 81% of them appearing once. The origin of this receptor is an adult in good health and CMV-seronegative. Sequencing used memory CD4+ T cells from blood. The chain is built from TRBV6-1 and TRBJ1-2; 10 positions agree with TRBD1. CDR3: CASSEGGQGLYGYTF. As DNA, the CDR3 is TGTGCCAGCAGTGAAGGGGGACAGGGGCTCTATGGCTACACCTTC.